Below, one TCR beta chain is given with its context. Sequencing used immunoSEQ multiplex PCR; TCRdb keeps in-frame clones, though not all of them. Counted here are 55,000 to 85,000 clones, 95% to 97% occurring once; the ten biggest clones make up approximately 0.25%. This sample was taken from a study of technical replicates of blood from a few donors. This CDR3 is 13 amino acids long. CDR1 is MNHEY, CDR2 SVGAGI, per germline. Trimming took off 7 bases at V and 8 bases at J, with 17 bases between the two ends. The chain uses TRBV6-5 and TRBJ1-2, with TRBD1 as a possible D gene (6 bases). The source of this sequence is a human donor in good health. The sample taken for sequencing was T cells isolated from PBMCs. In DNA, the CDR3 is TGTGCCAGCATGGAACTGGGGGCGCGGGGCTACACCTTC. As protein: CASMELGARGYTF.